This paragraph covers one T cell receptor beta chain sequence. Its antigen is undetermined. This specimen comes from a study of cytomegalovirus exposure and HLA in healthy donors. Study-level information: Earlier, roughly 120 million unique TCR beta sequences were recovered from approximately 180 million T cells by an analysis.

The CDR3 has 16 amino acids. Germline values: CDR1 SGDLS, CDR2 YYNGEE. V lost 4 bases to trimming and J lost 2 bases; unmatched junction nucleotides: 4. Study-wide points: A later analysis reportedly identified an Asian-associated ancestry cluster as carrying fewer N-insertions than the approximately 670-donor mean. Published work reported that the classifier diagnosed cytomegalovirus status with high specificity and sensitivity.

The primer mix had 60 Vbeta and 13 Jbeta primers. Only in-frame clones appear in the TCRdb table, and some are missing; sequencing was by immunoSEQ multiplex PCR. This table has 150,000 to 200,000 clones, roughly 79% appearing once. This clonotype was sampled from a woman aged 45-65 years in good health and CMV-seronegative. Input material: PBMCs. This sequence joins TRBV9 and TRBJ2-6, with 9 bases fitting TRBD1. In nucleotides, the CDR3 is TGTGCCAGCAGCCCGAGACAGGGGGCTGGGGCCAACGTCCTGACTTTC. Translating it yields CASSPRQGAGANVLTF.